The 22 T cell receptor beta chains below all came from one sample that was sequenced in a study of cytomegalovirus exposure and HLA in healthy donors. The method was immunoSEQ multiplex PCR; TCRdb's version includes in-frame clones alone and lacks a portion of them. The profile shows under 250,000 clones, over 65% of them singletons. Sequencing used PBMCs. All receptors derive from a young woman in good health and CMV-seronegative.

V and J are TRBV6-5 and TRBJ1-1; maybe TRBD1 (5 bases). The germline V gene has CDR1 MNHEY and CDR2 SVGAGI. V dropped 2 bases and J dropped 10 bases, with 14 bases sitting between them. The CDR3 extends over 13 amino acids. The CDR3 region is CASSYGGGTRAFF. The CDR3 nucleotides read TGTGCCAGCAGTTACGGTGGGGGTACGAGAGCTTTCTTT.

The chain employs TRBV6-1 and TRBJ1-2; 10 bases line up with TRBD1. CDR1 is MNHNS and CDR2 is SASEGT in the germline V gene. This CDR3 is built from 18 residues. After removal of 3 bases from V and 0 bases from J, the junction contained 10 bases not matched to a gene. This chain's CDR3 is CASSDLRRGTGANYGYTF. CDR3 DNA: TGTGCCAGCAGTGATCTTCGAAGGGGGACAGGGGCTAACTATGGCTACACCTTC.

The chain recombines TRBV6-5 with TRBJ1-2; D not certain. This CDR3 has 13 residues. V lost 6 bases and J lost 0, with 8 bases in between. CDR1 and CDR2 from the germline V gene are MNHEY and SVGAGI. The CDR3 loop reads CASSRASNYGYTF. DNA for the CDR3: TGTGCCAGCAGCCGGGCCTCTAACTATGGCTACACCTTC.

The V and J genes are TRBV7-9 and TRBJ2-7; D may match TRBD1 or TRBD2 (7 bases each). In germline, CDR1 is SEHNR, CDR2 FQNEAQ (reference sequence). The CDR3 has 13 amino acids. With 4 bases removed from V and 8 bases from J, the gap between germline ends came to 15 bases. CDR3 nucleotide sequence: TGTGCCAGCAGCTCCACGGGGGGACAGCAGCAGTACTTC. This translates into CASSSTGGQQQYF.

The V gene is TRBV2, the J gene TRBJ1-1; no reliable D call. V dropped 0 bases and J dropped 2 bases, with 13 bases sitting between them. This CDR3 spans 16 amino acids. CDR1 and CDR2 from the germline V gene are SNHLY and FYNNEI. The chain's CDR3 is CASSEAANSLNTEAFF. The CDR3 region has the DNA TGTGCCAGCAGTGAAGCGGCGAACAGCCTAAACACTGAAGCTTTCTTT.

The V and J genes are TRBV28 and TRBJ2-1, with TRBD1 matching 7 bases. Germline V CDR1 and CDR2: MDHEN, SYDVKM. This CDR3 has 13 amino acids. J was trimmed by 14 bases and V by 6 bases; bases with no gene match: 13. In nucleotides, the CDR3 is TGTGCCAGCAGATCTTCCCCCGGGACAGCGGAGTTCTTC. Residues: CASRSSPGTAEFF. Using reference TRBV28 and TRBJ2-1 for the parts outside the CDR3, the full variable domain is DVKVTQSSRYLVKRTGEKVFLECVQDMDHENMFWYRQDPGLGLRLIYFSYDVKMKEKGDIPEGYSVSREKKERFSLILESASTNQTSMYLCASRSSPGTAEFFGPGTRLTVL.

This chain joins TRBV7-2 and TRBJ2-1, with TRBD2 matching over 9 bases. The CDR3 runs 15 residues. Trimming cost V 1 base and J 4 bases; bases outside gene matches: 2. Germline V CDR1 and CDR2: SGHTA, FQGNSA. This CDR3 is CASSLGLAGYNEQFF. Here the CDR3 DNA reads TGTGCCAGCAGCTTAGGTCTAGCGGGATACAATGAGCAGTTCTTC.

This chain connects TRBV30 to TRBJ2-7; D may be TRBD1 (5 bases). The germline V gene encodes CDR1 GTSNPN and CDR2 SVGIG (reference sequence). The V and J ends lost 0 bases and 6 bases respectively, with 9 bases between them. The CDR3 has 12 residues. DNA of the CDR3: TGTGCCTGGAGTGTTGACAGCCCCGAGCAGTACTTC. Its protein is CAWSVDSPEQYF.

Only one count was recorded for this clone. The chain recombines TRBV7-3 with TRBJ2-5; D is undetermined. V lost 5 bases and J lost 5, with 12 bases in between. Per germline, CDR1 SGHTA and CDR2 FQGTGA. This CDR3 region has 13 residues. CDR3 residues: CASSPRPGETQYF. The CDR3 DNA follows: TGTGCCAGCAGCCCAAGGCCTGGGGAGACCCAGTACTTC. The variable domain in full, completed from reference TRBV7-3 and TRBJ2-5, reads GAGVSQTPSNKVTEKGKYVELRCDPISGHTALYWYRQSLGQGPEFLIYFQGTGAADDSGLPNDRFFAVRPEGSVSTLKIQRTERGDSAVYLCASSPRPGETQYFGPGTRLLVL.

The chain joins TRBV5-4 to TRBJ2-5; D uncertain. Germline V gives CDR1 SGHNT, CDR2 YYREEE (reference sequence). V was shortened by 1 base and J by 5 bases, with 9 bases between the two germline ends. The CDR3 runs 13 residues. The DNA for the CDR3 is TGTGCCAGCAGCTTGAGTATAGGGGAGACCCAGTACTTC. Protein sequence: CASSLSIGETQYF. Based on the CDR3 plus reference TRBV5-4 and TRBJ2-5, the full variable domain is ETGVTQSPTHLIKTRGQQVTLRCSSQSGHNTVSWYQQALGQGPQFIFQYYREEENGRGNFPPRFSGLQFPNYSSELNVNALELDDSALYLCASSLSIGETQYFGPGTRLLVL.

The chain employs TRBV18 and TRBJ2-7; D might be TRBD1 or TRBD2, each matching 5 bases. In germline, CDR1 is KGHSH, CDR2 LQKENI. This CDR3 has 14 residues. Between the trimmed V and J ends, which lost 0 bases and 6 bases, there was a span of 12 bases. The CDR3 sequence is CASSPPVGTGEQYF. CDR3 DNA: TGTGCCAGCTCACCACCGGTGGGGACGGGCGAGCAGTACTTC.

As concerns this clone: Other nucleotide sequences from this sample produce the same CDR3. The rearrangement links TRBV15 to TRBJ1-5, with D unresolved. V lost 0 bases to trimming and J lost 7 bases, with 4 bases between them. The CDR3 spans 12 residues. CDR1 is LNHNV, CDR2 YYDKDF, per germline (reference sequence). In DNA form, the CDR3 reads TGTGCCACCAGCAGAGACCAACAGCCCCAGCATTTT. The encoded protein is CATSRDQQPQHF. The variable domain in full, completed from reference TRBV15 and TRBJ1-5, reads DAMVIQNPRYQVTQFGKPVTLSCSQTLNHNVMYWYQQKSSQAPKLLFHYYDKDFNNEADTPDNFQSRRPNTSFCFLDIRSPGLGDTAMYLCATSRDQQPQHFGDGTRLSIL.

On this clone: A much larger clonotype is one base distant, so this may be a read error. This chain uses TRBV6-1 with TRBJ2-3; TRBD2 agrees at 13 bases. The germline V gene has CDR1 MNHNS and CDR2 SASEGT. With V trimmed by 4 bases and J by 3 bases, 1 base remained unmatched. This CDR3 comprises 15 residues. The CDR3 DNA is TGTGCCAGCAGTGGGACTAGCGGGGGTACAGATACGCAGTATTTT. Its protein is CASSGTSGGTDTQYF.

This rearrangement joins TRBV28 to TRBJ2-7, with D possibly matching TRBD2 (5 bases). The CDR3 is 12 amino acids. The germline CDR1 and CDR2 sequences are MDHEN and SYDVKM. Trimming cost V 6 bases and J 6 bases, with 12 bases left between them. CDR3 in DNA: TGTGCCAGCAGGGACCCCAGCGGCGAGCAGTACTTC. The encoded protein is CASRDPSGEQYF. Supplemented by reference TRBV28 and TRBJ2-7, the full variable domain reads DVKVTQSSRYLVKRTGEKVFLECVQDMDHENMFWYRQDPGLGLRLIYFSYDVKMKEKGDIPEGYSVSREKKERFSLILESASTNQTSMYLCASRDPSGEQYFGPGTRLTVT.

J is TRBJ2-7 and V is TRBV5-5; TRBD1 matches at 8 bases. The CDR3 is 16 residues long. V lost 4 bases and J lost 2; bases outside the gene matches: 11. Germline lookup yields CDR1 SGHKS and CDR2 YYEKEE (reference sequence). The CDR3: CASSGTRQGPPYEQYF. The CDR3 DNA is TGTGCCAGCAGCGGTACCCGACAGGGGCCCCCCTACGAGCAGTACTTC. Supplemented by reference TRBV5-5 and TRBJ2-7, the full variable domain reads DAGVTQSPTHLIKTRGQQVTLRCSPISGHKSVSWYQQVLGQGPQFIFQYYEKEERGRGNFPDRFSARQFPNYSSELNVNALLLGDSALYLCASSGTRQGPPYEQYFGPGTRLTVT.

The V and J genes are TRBV5-6 and TRBJ1-2, with D tentatively TRBD1 (6 bases). Germline V lookup: CDR1 SGHDT, CDR2 YYEEEE. This CDR3 is built from 13 residues. Trimming removed 7 bases from V and 6 bases from J, with 16 bases in between. This CDR3 reads CASSPHRDHGYTF. The CDR3 nucleotides read TGTGCCAGCTCCCCCCACAGGGACCATGGCTACACCTTC. Full variable domain (outside the CDR3, taken from reference TRBV5-6 and TRBJ1-2): DAGVTQSPTHLIKTRGQQVTLRCSPKSGHDTVSWYQQALGQGPQFIFQYYEEEERQRGNFPDRFSGHQFPNYSSELNVNALLLGDSALYLCASSPHRDHGYTFGSGTRLTVV.

This clone has more than one count but fewer than ten. The chain carries TRBV2 and TRBJ2-1, with D maybe TRBD1 (5 bases). The CDR3 is 12 residues long. Germline V gene sequence: CDR1 SNHLY, CDR2 FYNNEI. V was shortened by 6 bases and J by 4 bases, with 7 bases between the two germline ends. CDR3 coding DNA: TGTGCCAGCAGCCAGGGATACAATGAGCAGTTCTTC. It encodes CASSQGYNEQFF.

The chain has TRBV28 and TRBJ2-7; 11 positions agree with TRBD2. The CDR3 covers 15 residues. V was pared by 5 bases and J by 5 bases, with 8 bases of the junction left unmatched. CDR1 and CDR2 from the germline V gene are MDHEN and SYDVKM. The CDR3 DNA follows: TGTGCCAGCAGTGGACCGGGACTAGCGGAACACGAGCAGTACTTC. Its translation is CASSGPGLAEHEQYF.

The rearrangement uses TRBV5-4 and TRBJ2-1; 9 nucleotides align to TRBD2. J lost 0 bases, V lost 3 bases, and 4 bases had no gene match. The CDR3 runs to 16 residues. Germline-derived CDR1 and CDR2 are SGHNT and YYREEE (reference sequence). This CDR3 reads CASSWTSASSYNEQFF. In DNA form, the CDR3 reads TGTGCCAGCAGCTGGACTAGCGCGAGCTCCTACAATGAGCAGTTCTTC.

CDR3 DNA: TGCGCCAGCAGCCAACCGCAGAACACTGAAGCTTTCTTT. Amino acid sequence: CASSQPQNTEAFF. V and J are TRBV4-1 and TRBJ1-1; D call uncertain. Germline V gene data show CDR1 as MGHRA and CDR2 as YSYEKL. V gave up 2 bases and J gave up 1 base, with 5 bases separating them. CDR3 size: 13 residues.

There are a few counts of this clone. The V gene is TRBV7-9, the J gene TRBJ2-7, with 7 bases aligning to TRBD2. The CDR3 spans 13 residues. CDR1 and CDR2 (germline): SEHNR, FQNEAQ (reference sequence). The trim removed 1 base at V and 5 bases at J, leaving 2 bases unmatched. The CDR3 loop reads CASSLGGTNEQYF. The CDR3 DNA reads as TGTGCCAGCAGCTTAGGGGGGACTAACGAGCAGTACTTC.

The chain combines TRBV6-1 with TRBJ2-7; tentatively, D is TRBD2 (6 bases). The germline gives CDR1 MNHNS, CDR2 SASEGT. Trimming removed 6 bases at V and 4 bases at J, with 13 bases between. The CDR3 runs to 13 residues. The CDR3 here is CASRETGDYEQYF. The DNA for the CDR3 is TGTGCCAGCAGGGAGACGGGGGATTACGAGCAGTACTTC.